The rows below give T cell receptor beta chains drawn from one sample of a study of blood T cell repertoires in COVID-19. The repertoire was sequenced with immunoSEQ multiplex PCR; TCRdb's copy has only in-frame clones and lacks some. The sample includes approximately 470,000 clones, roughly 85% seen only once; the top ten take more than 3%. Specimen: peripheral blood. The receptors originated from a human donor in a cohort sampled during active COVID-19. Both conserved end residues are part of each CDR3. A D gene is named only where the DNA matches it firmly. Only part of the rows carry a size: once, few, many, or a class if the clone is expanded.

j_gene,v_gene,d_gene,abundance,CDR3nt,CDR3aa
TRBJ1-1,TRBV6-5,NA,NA,TGTGCCAGCAGTCCACTTCGAAGGGGTACTGAAGCTTTCTTT,CASSPLRRGTEAFF
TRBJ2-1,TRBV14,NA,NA,TGTGCCAGCAGCCAAGTTCCCGGGAACGAGCAGTTCTTC,CASSQVPGNEQFF
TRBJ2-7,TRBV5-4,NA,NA,TGTGCCAGCAGCTTGATTCCGCGGAGCTACGAGCAGTACTTC,CASSLIPRSYEQYF
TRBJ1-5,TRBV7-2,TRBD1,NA,TGTGCCAGCAGCCCGGGACAGGGGGTCAATAATCAGCCCCAGCATTTT,CASSPGQGVNNQPQHF
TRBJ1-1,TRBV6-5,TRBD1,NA,TGTGCCAGCAGATTAGACAGGGGAAACACTGAAGCTTTCTTT,CASRLDRGNTEAFF
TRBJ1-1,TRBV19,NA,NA,TGTGCCAGTAGTATGATGGGGAGACACACTGAAGCTTTCTTT,CASSMMGRHTEAFF
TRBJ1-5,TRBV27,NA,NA,TGTGCCAGCAGTTTAAAAGGGGTGGGTCAGCCCCAGCATTTT,CASSLKGVGQPQHF
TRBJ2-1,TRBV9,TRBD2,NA,TGTGCCAGCAGCCCCAAAAGCGGGAGGGTCTACAATGAGCAGTTCTTC,CASSPKSGRVYNEQFF
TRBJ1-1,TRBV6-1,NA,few,TGTGCCAGCAGTGCACAGGGTAGGGGAGGGGACACTGAAGCTTTCTTT,CASSAQGRGGDTEAFF
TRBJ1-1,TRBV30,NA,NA,TGTGCCCGAGATGCGGGGAACCCTGAAGCTTTCTTT,CARDAGNPEAFF
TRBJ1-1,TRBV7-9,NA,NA,TGTGCCAGCAGCTCAGTCGACAGTAGCATGAACACTGAAGCTTTCTTT,CASSSVDSSMNTEAFF
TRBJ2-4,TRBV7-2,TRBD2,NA,TGTGCCAGCAGCTTAGTACTAGCGGGAGGGGGGGCCAAAAACATTCAGTACTTC,CASSLVLAGGGAKNIQYF
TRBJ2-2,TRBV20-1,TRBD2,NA,TGCAGTGCTAGTCGTTTAGCCCTAGCGGGAGTTACCGGGGAGCTGTTTTTT,CSASRLALAGVTGELFF
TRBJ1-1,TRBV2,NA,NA,TGTGCCAACAGTGATCAGGGAGGGAACACTGAAGCTTTCTTT,CANSDQGGNTEAFF
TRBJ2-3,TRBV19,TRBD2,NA,TGTGCCAGTAGTCCCGGGACTAGCGCTAGCACAGATACGCAGTATTTT,CASSPGTSASTDTQYF
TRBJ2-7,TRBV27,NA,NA,TGTGCCAGCAGTTTGGCACGGAGTGAGGAGCAGTACTTC,CASSLARSEEQYF
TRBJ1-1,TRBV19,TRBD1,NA,TGTGCCAGTAGACGAGACCCTACAGGGGTAGTGAACACTGAAGCTTTCTTT,CASRRDPTGVVNTEAFF
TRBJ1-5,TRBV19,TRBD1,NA,TGTGCCAGTAGTCCCTTGGAGGGGGCGCGTCAGCCCCAGCATTTT,CASSPLEGARQPQHF
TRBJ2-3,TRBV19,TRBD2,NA,TGTGCCAGTAGTTCCGGACTAGCGGACAAAAGCACAGATACGCAGTATTTT,CASSSGLADKSTDTQYF
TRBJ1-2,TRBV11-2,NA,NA,TGTGCCAGCAACCAGCTGGGGGCGAATGCTATGGGCTACACCTTC,CASNQLGANAMGYTF
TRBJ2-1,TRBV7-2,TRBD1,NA,TGTGCCAGCAGCCCAGGGGGACAGGGGGCTCGGTACAATGAGCAGTTCTTC,CASSPGGQGARYNEQFF
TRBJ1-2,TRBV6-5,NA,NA,TGTGCCAGCGGTCGTACAAAGAACTATGGCTACACCTTC,CASGRTKNYGYTF
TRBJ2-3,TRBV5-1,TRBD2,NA,TGCGCCAGCAGTCGAGCGGGGGGTTTCACAGATACGCAGTATTTT,CASSRAGGFTDTQYF
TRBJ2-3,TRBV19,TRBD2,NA,TGTGCCAGTTCCTTACTAGCGGGGGATACAGATACGCAGTATTTT,CASSLLAGDTDTQYF
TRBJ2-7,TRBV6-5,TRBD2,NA,TGTGCCAGCAGCATAGTAGGGGCTAGCGGGTCCCGGCAGTACTTC,CASSIVGASGSRQYF
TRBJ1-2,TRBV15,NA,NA,TGTGCCACCAGCAGAGACAGGGTCTCTAACTATGGCTACACCTTC,CATSRDRVSNYGYTF
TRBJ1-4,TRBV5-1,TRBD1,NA,TGCGCCAGCAGCTCCGAAGGACAGGGGGCGTATGAAAAACTGTTTTTT,CASSSEGQGAYEKLFF
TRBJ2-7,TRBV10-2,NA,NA,TGCGCCAGCAGTGAGTTGAGATTGCACGAGCAGTACTTC,CASSELRLHEQYF
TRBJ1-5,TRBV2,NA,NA,TGTGCCAGCAGTGATACGGCAGGGCCTCAGCCCCAGCATTTT,CASSDTAGPQPQHF
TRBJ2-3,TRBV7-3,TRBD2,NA,TGTGCCAGCAGCTTTGGACTGCGGGAGGGCCAGCCAGATACGCAGTATTTT,CASSFGLREGQPDTQYF
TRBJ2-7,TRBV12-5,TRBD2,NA,TGTGCTAGTGGTTTGGTGGTCCTAGCGGGAGCTGCGGGTGGGAACGAGCAGTACTTC,CASGLVVLAGAAGGNEQYF
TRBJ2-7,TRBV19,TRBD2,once,TGTGCCAGTAGTACGACTAGCGGGAGACACTACGAGCAGTACTTC,CASSTTSGRHYEQYF
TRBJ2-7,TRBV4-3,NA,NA,TGCGCCAGCAGCCAGACTTTAGGTGACCCAAATTACTACGAGCAGTACTTC,CASSQTLGDPNYYEQYF
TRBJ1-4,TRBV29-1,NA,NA,TGCAGCGTTGAAACAGGGCATCGGTTTTTT,CSVETGHRFF
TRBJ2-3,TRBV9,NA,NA,TGTGCCAGCAGCGTCCCCGCGGGGGATACGCAGTATTTT,CASSVPAGDTQYF
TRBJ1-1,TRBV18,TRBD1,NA,TGTGCCAGCTCACCACCATCAGGGGGCGGCACTGAAGCTTTCTTT,CASSPPSGGGTEAFF
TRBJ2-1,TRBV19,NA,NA,TGTGCCAGTAGTATGGGAAATGGGAGAACGAACAATGAGCAGTTCTTC,CASSMGNGRTNNEQFF
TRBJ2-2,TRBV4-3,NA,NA,TGCGCCAGCAGCCAGACAGATACCGGGGAGCTGTTTTTT,CASSQTDTGELFF
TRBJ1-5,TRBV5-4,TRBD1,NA,TGTGCCAGCAGCTTGGACCCGACAGGGAATCAGCCCCAGCATTTT,CASSLDPTGNQPQHF
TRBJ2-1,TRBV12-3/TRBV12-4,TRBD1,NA,TGTGCCAGCAGTCAAGGGGGCGATGAGCAGTTCTTC,CASSQGGDEQFF
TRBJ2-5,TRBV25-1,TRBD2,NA,TGTGCCAGCAGTGAATATTCGGGAGGGGAGACCCAGTACTTC,CASSEYSGGETQYF